One sample yielded the 22 T cell receptor beta chains listed below, sequenced in a study of a mutant IDH1 vaccine in newly diagnosed glioma. Time point indicated: week 23, last vaccination. A single vaccine dose contained 300 ug of mutant IDH1 20-mer peptide, and topical imiquimod was used with it. No antigen is known for these receptors. TCRdb's table, derived via immunoSEQ multiplex PCR, lists solely in-frame clones and lacks some. The sample lists around 80,000 clones, approximately 89% occurring once. Sequenced material: PBMCs, taken from a glioma patient whose treatment included an IDH1 peptide vaccine. Receptors were obtained from a woman aged 45 to 65 with glioma.

This rearrangement joins TRBV27 to TRBJ2-3, with D perhaps assigned TRBD1 or TRBD2 (5 bases each). V lost 5 bases and J lost 5, with 17 bases in between. Germline loops: CDR1 MNHEY, CDR2 SMNVEV (reference sequence). The CDR3 runs to 15 residues. The CDR3 loop reads CASSPFWGKIDTQYF. CDR3 nucleotides: TGTGCCAGCAGTCCCTTCTGGGGGAAGATAGATACGCAGTATTTT.

The chain employs TRBV6-5 and TRBJ2-2, with D uncertain. Trimming removed 6 bases from V and 1 base from J, with 12 bases in between. CDR1 MNHEY and CDR2 SVGAGI come from the germline V gene. This CDR3 contains 15 residues. CDR3 DNA: TGTGCCAGCAGGGCGTTGACTTGGAACACCGGGGAGCTGTTTTTT. This sequence encodes CASRALTWNTGELFF.

The rearrangement links TRBV18 to TRBJ1-1; D is ambiguous. V lost 3 bases and J lost 1, with 6 bases in between. This CDR3 spans 13 amino acids. Germline lookup yields CDR1 KGHSH and CDR2 LQKENI. The DNA for the CDR3 is TGTGCCAGCTCACCCGTTACGAACACTGAAGCTTTCTTT. Its protein is CASSPVTNTEAFF.

The J gene is TRBJ2-7, the V gene TRBV11-2; D not certain. V lost 1 base, J lost 2 bases, and 6 bases lay in between. Germline CDR1 and CDR2: SGHAT and FQNNGV. CDR3 length: 13 residues. CDR3 in DNA: TGTGCCAGCAGCTTAGTTCTTCCCTACGAGCAGTACTTC. Protein product: CASSLVLPYEQYF.

The V and J genes are TRBV5-1 and TRBJ2-7, with D maybe TRBD1 (5 bases). With 2 bases removed from V and 1 base from J, the gap between germline ends came to 25 bases. The CDR3 totals 19 residues. The germline gives CDR1 SGHRS, CDR2 YFSETQ. CDR3 protein: CASSLISLLRVNPSYEQYF. In DNA form, the CDR3 reads TGCGCCAGCAGCTTAATAAGTCTTCTCAGGGTGAACCCGTCCTACGAGCAGTACTTC.

The J gene is TRBJ2-7, the V gene TRBV28; possible D gene TRBD2, 6 bases. Germline V gives CDR1 MDHEN, CDR2 SYDVKM. Trimming removed 4 bases at V and 1 base at J, with 14 bases between. The CDR3 has 15 residues. CDR3 loop: CASSSWVAGSYEQYF. The DNA of the CDR3 is TGTGCCAGCAGTTCCTGGGTCGCGGGATCCTACGAGCAGTACTTC.

The rearrangement uses TRBV4-1 and TRBJ1-3; D is possibly TRBD1 (5 bases). The CDR3 spans 15 residues. In germline, CDR1 is MGHRA, CDR2 YSYEKL. V lost 5 bases, J lost 2 bases, and 13 bases lay in between. The CDR3 reads CASSYPGQTGNTIYF. The CDR3 DNA is TGCGCCAGCAGCTACCCAGGGCAGACTGGAAACACCATATATTTT.

V is TRBV23-1 and J is TRBJ2-3; a weak D match, TRBD2 (7 bases). TRBV23-1 falls under the ORF class, with uncertain function. This CDR3 is built from 17 residues. V lost 6 bases and J lost 2, with 21 bases in between. In DNA, the CDR3 is TGCGCCAGCAGACGGACAGAAAGACTAGCCTACACAGATACGCAGTATTTT. This encodes CASRRTERLAYTDTQYF.

The J gene is TRBJ1-2, the V gene TRBV7-9, with D tentatively TRBD1 (5 bases). Looked up from germline, CDR1 is SEHNR and CDR2 is FQNEAQ (reference sequence). The V gene lost 5 bases and the J gene lost 2 bases, with 15 bases spanning the gap. The CDR3 covers 15 residues. CDR3 protein: CASSPGGWGNYGYTF. CDR3 sequence (DNA): TGTGCCAGCAGCCCCGGGGGTTGGGGCAACTATGGCTACACCTTC.

The rearrangement uses TRBV7-9 and TRBJ2-5, with a possible D match to TRBD2 (5 bases). Per the germline V gene, CDR1 is SEHNR and CDR2 is FQNEAQ (reference sequence). The length of the CDR3 is 15 residues. Trimming cost V 4 bases and J 11 bases, with 23 bases left between them. The CDR3 DNA sequence: TGTGCCAGCAGCTATCAATCAATAGGATTCGGGGAGCAGTACTTC. Protein sequence: CASSYQSIGFGEQYF.

The rearrangement joins TRBV28 to TRBJ1-5; 7 bases line up with TRBD1. Germline V gives CDR1 MDHEN, CDR2 SYDVKM. This CDR3 has 16 residues. The V and J ends lost 4 bases and 3 bases, in that order; junction bases with no gene match: 9. Here the CDR3 DNA reads TGTGCCAGCAGTTCCTCGACAGGGAGGGACAATCAGCCCCAGCATTTT. Its translation is CASSSSTGRDNQPQHF.

V is TRBV9 and J is TRBJ2-7; TRBD1 matches 10 bases. Losses at the gene ends were 4 bases for V and 2 bases for J; bases not matched to a gene: 3. From germline, CDR1 is SGDLS and CDR2 YYNGEE. This CDR3 contains 14 residues. In DNA form, the CDR3 reads TGTGCCAGCAGCCCGGGACAGGGGACCTACGAGCAGTACTTC. Protein: CASSPGQGTYEQYF.

This clone occurred once. This chain connects TRBV10-2 to TRBJ1-1; D is undetermined. Looked up from germline, CDR1 is WSHSY and CDR2 is SAAADI. The CDR3 is 14 amino acids. V lost 6 bases and J lost 0, with 11 bases in between. CDR3: CASRDSGMNTEAFF. The CDR3 DNA is TGCGCCAGCAGGGATAGCGGAATGAACACTGAAGCTTTCTTT.

The chain couples TRBV5-6 to TRBJ2-7, with D perhaps matching TRBD1 (6 bases). Germline V gene data show CDR1 as SGHDT and CDR2 as YYEEEE. Trimming took off 1 base at V and 2 bases at J, with 22 bases between the two ends. The CDR3 runs 18 residues. As DNA, the CDR3 is TGTGCCAGCAGCTTGTTGGTAGGTCAGGGGATGATCGCCTACGAGCAGTACTTC. Encoded protein: CASSLLVGQGMIAYEQYF.

The chain joins TRBV7-3 to TRBJ2-7, with D possibly TRBD2 on 5 matching bases. Trimming removed 1 base at V and 2 bases at J, with 12 bases between. This CDR3 has 15 residues. Germline CDR1 is SGHTA and CDR2 is FQGTGA. For the CDR3, the DNA is TGTGCCAGCAGCTTAAACGGCGGACTGGCCTACGAGCAGTACTTC. This gives the protein CASSLNGGLAYEQYF. Together with reference TRBV7-3 and TRBJ2-7, the CDR3 gives the full variable domain: GAGVSQTPSNKVTEKGKYVELRCDPISGHTALYWYRQSLGQGPEFLIYFQGTGAADDSGLPNDRFFAVRPEGSVSTLKIQRTERGDSAVYLCASSLNGGLAYEQYFGPGTRLTVT.

In this sample, this clone turned up a few times. V and J are TRBV5-1 and TRBJ1-2; 9 nucleotides align to TRBD1. The CDR3 is made up of 15 amino acids. From germline, CDR1 is SGHRS and CDR2 YFSETQ. V shed 4 bases and J 0 bases; nucleotides not matched to a gene: 4. The CDR3 here is CASSPGQGANYGYTF. In DNA form, the CDR3 reads TGCGCCAGCAGCCCGGGACAGGGAGCTAACTATGGCTACACCTTC.

This clone was detected a few times. The chain links TRBV14 to TRBJ1-1, with a tentative D call TRBD1 (5 bases). V lost 3 bases and J lost 1, with 12 bases in between. Germline values: CDR1 SGHDN, CDR2 FVKESK. The CDR3 loop spans 15 amino acids. The CDR3 DNA follows: TGTGCCAGCAGCCAGCACAGGAGTACGAACACTGAAGCTTTCTTT. Its protein is CASSQHRSTNTEAFF.

This clone occurred once. The chain combines TRBV13 with TRBJ2-7; the D gene is possibly TRBD2 (6 bases). The CDR3 is 15 residues long. V shed 5 bases and J shed 6 bases, with 20 bases lying between them. The germline V gene has CDR1 PRHDT and CDR2 FYEKMQ (reference sequence). The CDR3 here is CASSEVSSENREQYF. Written as DNA, the CDR3 is TGTGCCAGCAGCGAGGTGTCTAGCGAAAATCGCGAGCAGTACTTC.

Here the CDR3 reads CAIKRELGTDTQYF. DNA of the CDR3: TGTGCCATCAAAAGGGAGCTGGGCACAGATACGCAGTATTTT. The V and J genes are TRBV10-3 and TRBJ2-3; a weak D match, TRBD2 (5 bases). V lost 7 bases to trimming and J lost 1 base, with 12 bases between them. This CDR3 is built from 14 residues. Germline V lookup: CDR1 ENHRY, CDR2 SYGVKD.

This clone turned up a few times. The V gene is TRBV2, the J gene TRBJ1-5; a possible D gene is TRBD1 (5 bases). Germline-derived CDR1 and CDR2 are SNHLY and FYNNEI. Between the trimmed V and J ends, which lost 6 bases and 0 bases, there was a span of 9 bases. The CDR3 runs to 14 residues. The CDR3 DNA is TGTGCCAGCAGGAAAGGGGATAGCAATCAGCCCCAGCATTTT. Translating it yields CASRKGDSNQPQHF.

V is TRBV2 and J is TRBJ1-3, with a possible D match to TRBD1 (5 bases). Trimming pared 2 bases from V and 1 base from J, leaving 12 bases between. The CDR3 totals 16 residues. Germline-derived CDR1 and CDR2 are SNHLY and FYNNEI. The CDR3 sequence is CASSEQGVTSGNTIYF. CDR3 nucleotide sequence: TGTGCCAGCAGTGAACAAGGGGTTACTTCTGGAAACACCATATATTTT.

The rearrangement links TRBV20-1 to TRBJ1-2, with D unclear. This CDR3 region has 11 residues. V lost 3 bases, J lost 9 bases, and 11 bases lay in between. Per germline, CDR1 DFQATT and CDR2 SNEGSKA (reference sequence). The CDR3 sequence: CSASRGESYTF. The DNA of the CDR3 is TGCAGTGCTAGTCGGGGAGAGAGCTACACCTTC.